These 26 T cell receptor beta chains were sequenced from one sample in a study of T cell responses to AZD1222 COVID-19 vaccine. TCRdb's table, derived via immunoSEQ multiplex PCR, lists solely in-frame clones and lacks some. Of about 67,000 clones detected, approximately 81% appear once; the ten largest clones hold roughly 20%. Source: peripheral blood, taken on day 0 of AZD1222 vaccination. The receptor set was obtained from an adult in good health.

This sequence joins TRBV28 and TRBJ1-4; D is possibly TRBD1 (5 bases). V lost 3 bases to trimming and J lost 6 bases, with 11 bases between them. The CDR3 is made up of 14 amino acids. Germline V CDR1 and CDR2: MDHEN, SYDVKM. The CDR3 region has the DNA TGTGCCAGCAGTTTGGGACCAAGGGATGAAAAACTGTTTTTT. It codes for CASSLGPRDEKLFF.

The chain uses TRBV6-5 and TRBJ2-3; 7 bases align to TRBD2. Germline V CDR1 and CDR2: MNHEY, SVGAGI. V lost 0 bases, J lost 7 bases, and 7 bases stayed unmatched. The length of the CDR3 is 15 residues. Here the CDR3 reads CASSYSSGRAHTQYF. The CDR3 nucleotides read TGTGCCAGCAGTTACTCGAGTGGGAGGGCACATACGCAGTATTTT.

This chain uses TRBV6-2 or TRBV6-3 with TRBJ1-2; perhaps TRBD1 as D (5 bases). The CDR3 spans 13 residues. V was clipped by 2 bases and J by 4 bases, with 8 bases between them. Looked up from germline, CDR1 is MNHEY and CDR2 is SVGEGT. The CDR3 is CASSYRTTYGYTF. The CDR3 DNA is TGTGCCAGCAGTTACAGGACAACCTATGGCTACACCTTC.

The genes are TRBV5-6 and TRBJ1-6; no reliable D call. The CDR3 has 14 residues. Trimming shortened V by 0 bases and J by 6 bases, and 7 bases separated the two germline ends. Germline CDR1 and CDR2: SGHDT and YYEEEE. Here the CDR3 reads CASSLGQTNSPLHF. In nucleotides, the CDR3 is TGTGCCAGCAGCTTGGGGCAGACTAATTCACCCCTCCACTTT.

The V and J genes are TRBV20-1 and TRBJ2-7; D is unclear. Germline loops: CDR1 DFQATT, CDR2 SNEGSKA (reference sequence). The CDR3 runs 12 residues. Trimming took off 3 bases at V and 2 bases at J, with 8 bases between the two ends. The CDR3 DNA is TGCAGTGCTAGTGGTTTAACCTACGAGCAGTACTTC. Translating gives CSASGLTYEQYF.

The chain has TRBV19 and TRBJ1-1, with TRBD1 as a possible D gene (6 bases). Trimming left V 3 bases short and J 5 bases short, with 10 bases between. Looked up from germline, CDR1 is LNHDA and CDR2 is SQIVND (reference sequence). The length of the CDR3 is 13 residues. The CDR3 DNA reads TGTGCCAGTAGTATGGGGGGGCTTACTGAAGCTTTCTTT. Its protein product is CASSMGGLTEAFF.

This clone has a single count. J is TRBJ2-3 and V is TRBV5-4; 14 bases match TRBD2. CDR1 is SGHNT and CDR2 is YYREEE in the germline V gene (reference sequence). V lost 4 bases to trimming and J lost 6 bases; unmatched junction nucleotides: 10. CDR3 size: 17 residues. The CDR3 spells CASSAPGLAGDSDTQYF. The DNA for the CDR3 is TGTGCCAGCAGCGCACCGGGACTAGCGGGAGATTCCGATACGCAGTATTTT.

The chain has TRBV6-1 and TRBJ2-7; the match to TRBD1 covers 7 bases. CDR1 and CDR2 (germline): MNHNS, SASEGT. The CDR3 runs 16 residues. The V and J ends lost 2 bases and 3 bases, in that order; junction bases with no gene match: 10. The CDR3 sequence is CASSEYGQVEGYEQYF. The CDR3 bases are TGTGCCAGCAGTGAATATGGACAGGTAGAGGGCTACGAGCAGTACTTC.

The chain employs TRBV5-1 and TRBJ2-7; the D is unclear. V was trimmed by 4 bases and J by 7 bases, leaving 12 bases between them. The germline V gene encodes CDR1 SGHRS and CDR2 YFSETQ. The length of the CDR3 is 12 residues. CDR3: CASSTGRVEQYF. CDR3 in DNA: TGCGCCAGCAGCACTGGCCGGGTAGAGCAGTACTTC.

The rearrangement links TRBV29-1 to TRBJ2-1; D not resolved. The germline V gene has CDR1 SQVTM and CDR2 ANQGSEA. The CDR3 loop spans 12 amino acids. V lost 7 bases, J lost 10 bases, and 17 bases lay in between. The CDR3 spells CSAAGLPGEQFF. For the CDR3, the DNA is TGCAGCGCGGCCGGGCTCCCTGGGGAGCAGTTCTTC.

The chain carries TRBV28 and TRBJ2-7; D might be TRBD1 (6 bases). The CDR3 spans 15 residues. Trimming removed 4 bases at V and 4 bases at J, with 17 bases between. Germline V gene lookup returns CDR1 MDHEN and CDR2 SYDVKM. Written as DNA, the CDR3 is TGTGCCAGCAGTTCCCCTTTCCCAGGGGATTACGAGCAGTACTTC. Protein product: CASSSPFPGDYEQYF. Drawing the rest from reference TRBV28 and TRBJ2-7, the complete variable domain is DVKVTQSSRYLVKRTGEKVFLECVQDMDHENMFWYRQDPGLGLRLIYFSYDVKMKEKGDIPEGYSVSREKKERFSLILESASTNQTSMYLCASSSPFPGDYEQYFGPGTRLTVT.

This chain connects TRBV11-2 to TRBJ1-1; possibly TRBD1 for D (6 bases). V lost 4 bases to trimming and J lost 6 bases, with 9 bases between them. Germline loops: CDR1 SGHAT, CDR2 FQNNGV. This CDR3 is built from 12 residues. The CDR3 coding sequence is TGTGCCAGCAGCTACAGGGACCCTGAAGCTTTCTTT. It translates to CASSYRDPEAFF. Filled out from reference TRBV11-2 and TRBJ1-1, the complete variable domain reads EAGVAQSPRYKIIEKRQSVAFWCNPISGHATLYWYQQILGQGPKLLIQFQNNGVVDDSQLPKDRFSAERLKGVDSTLKIQPAKLEDSAVYLCASSYRDPEAFFGQGTRLTVV.

The gene calls are TRBV28 and TRBJ1-2; TRBD1 agrees at 12 bases. Germline V lookup: CDR1 MDHEN, CDR2 SYDVKM. The CDR3 sequence is 17 residues long. J was trimmed by 5 bases and V by 5 bases; bases with no gene match: 12. CDR3 protein: CASSPGQGARPLYGYTF. CDR3 bases: TGTGCCAGCAGTCCGGGACAGGGGGCTCGGCCTCTATATGGCTACACCTTC.

The V and J genes are TRBV25-1 and TRBJ1-4, with 8 bases aligning to TRBD1. The CDR3 has 14 residues. V was pared by 6 bases and J by 7 bases, with 7 bases of the junction left unmatched. The germline V gene encodes CDR1 MGHDK and CDR2 SYGVNS. The CDR3 DNA is TGTGCCAGCAGGGCGACAGGGGAAGGTGAAAAACTGTTTTTT. Translating it yields CASRATGEGEKLFF.

The chain has TRBV6-5 and TRBJ1-5; 7 nucleotides agree with TRBD1. J gave up 9 bases and V 7 bases, and 9 bases lay outside the gene matches. CDR1 is MNHEY and CDR2 is SVGAGI in the germline V gene. There are 13 residues in the CDR3. CDR3 in DNA: TGTGCCAGCACGAACAGGGGCTCAACGCCCCAGCATTTT. This sequence encodes CASTNRGSTPQHF.

The chain carries TRBV2 and TRBJ1-2, with D possibly matching TRBD1 (5 bases). Germline V lookup: CDR1 SNHLY, CDR2 FYNNEI. With 0 bases removed from V and 6 bases from J, the gap between germline ends came to 11 bases. The CDR3 contains 14 residues. In nucleotides, the CDR3 is TGTGCCAGCAGTGAAGCTGGGACCCCGGATGGCTACACCTTC. Protein: CASSEAGTPDGYTF.

V gene TRBV2 combines with J gene TRBJ2-1; D is ambiguous. V was pared by 4 bases and J by 10 bases, with 11 bases between. Germline values: CDR1 SNHLY, CDR2 FYNNEI. The CDR3 consists of 12 residues. This CDR3 is CASSVSTIEQFF. The DNA for the CDR3 is TGTGCCAGCAGTGTCTCTACGATCGAGCAGTTCTTC.

This clone came up a few times. The chain uses TRBV3-1 (or the pseudogene TRBV3-2) and TRBJ1-5, with D unresolved. Between the trimmed V and J ends, which lost 5 bases and 7 bases, there was a span of 12 bases. This CDR3 has 13 amino acids. CDR1 is LGHDT, CDR2 YNNKEL, per germline (reference sequence). For the CDR3, the DNA is TGTGCCAGCAGCTATCTTGCGGGGCAGCCCCAGCATTTT. It codes for CASSYLAGQPQHF.

The CDR3 region is CASSLTVNTEAFF. The CDR3 region has the DNA TGTGCCAGCAGCCTGACCGTGAACACTGAAGCTTTCTTT. The chain employs TRBV7-2 and TRBJ1-1; D not resolved. Germline-derived CDR1 and CDR2 are SGHTA and FQGNSA. The CDR3 loop spans 13 amino acids. With 5 bases removed from V and 0 bases from J, the gap between germline ends came to 7 bases.

The chain joins TRBV28 to TRBJ2-5; 7 bases are a match to TRBD2. The CDR3 length is 13 residues. The trim removed 7 bases at V and 5 bases at J, leaving 7 bases unmatched. From germline, CDR1 is MDHEN and CDR2 SYDVKM. CDR3 sequence: CASTFGGRETQYF. The CDR3 bases are TGTGCCAGCACTTTCGGGGGGAGGGAGACCCAGTACTTC.

V is TRBV28 and J is TRBJ1-5; no firm D call. Trimming shortened V by 3 bases and J by 0 bases, and 12 bases separated the two germline ends. The germline V gene has CDR1 MDHEN and CDR2 SYDVKM. The CDR3 length is 16 residues. The CDR3 coding sequence is TGTGCCAGCAGTTTTAAGGGTCAGTATAGCAATCAGCCCCAGCATTTT. Translation: CASSFKGQYSNQPQHF.

The chain has TRBV7-3 and TRBJ1-1; D not certain. The CDR3 runs 15 residues. V dropped 2 bases and J dropped 1 base, with 11 bases sitting between them. The germline gives CDR1 SGHTA, CDR2 FQGTGA. CDR3: CASSLGPSSNTEAFF. The CDR3 DNA follows: TGTGCCAGCAGCTTAGGCCCCTCATCGAACACTGAAGCTTTCTTT.

This sequence joins TRBV9 and TRBJ2-1, with D hard to call. The V end lost 0 bases, the J end lost 8 bases, and 6 bases lay between the germline ends. The CDR3 contains 12 residues. The germline V gene encodes CDR1 SGDLS and CDR2 YYNGEE. The CDR3 protein is CASSVEFYEQFF. CDR3 nucleotides: TGTGCCAGCAGCGTAGAATTCTATGAGCAGTTCTTC.

DNA of the CDR3: TGTGCCAGCAGTTACTCTTCTCAGGGCCATCAGCCCCAGCATTTT. Translation: CASSYSSQGHQPQHF. V is TRBV6-5 and J is TRBJ1-5, with D perhaps matching TRBD1 (5 bases). The CDR3 loop spans 15 amino acids. Germline V gene sequence: CDR1 MNHEY, CDR2 SVGAGI. The V gene lost 0 bases and the J gene lost 5 bases, with 11 bases spanning the gap.

V usage is TRBV19 and J usage is TRBJ1-1; D is possibly TRBD1 (5 bases). Germline assignment: CDR1 LNHDA and CDR2 SQIVND (reference sequence). The V and J ends lost 5 bases and 6 bases respectively, with 16 bases between them. The CDR3 loop spans 14 amino acids. The chain's CDR3 is CASSPRRGSPEAFF. The CDR3 DNA sequence: TGTGCCAGTAGTCCTCGGAGGGGTTCCCCTGAAGCTTTCTTT.

The chain couples TRBV3-1 (or the pseudogene TRBV3-2) to TRBJ1-3; D not resolved. With 0 bases removed from V and 0 bases from J, the gap between germline ends came to 12 bases. The CDR3 has 17 residues. Germline V CDR1 and CDR2: LGHDT, YNNKEL (reference sequence). The DNA of the CDR3 is TGTGCCAGCAGCCAAGACAGGTTGCCAACCTCTGGAAACACCATATATTTT. Translated, it gives CASSQDRLPTSGNTIYF.